A selection of T cell receptor beta chains follows, all from one sample in a study of cytomegalovirus exposure and HLA in healthy donors. Method: immunoSEQ multiplex PCR; TCRdb's copy keeps in-frame clones and lacks some. The data show roughly 120,000 clones, roughly 8.6% seen once. Sequenced input: PBMCs. These receptors all stem from a woman aged 35 to 49 in good health and CMV-seropositive. Both conserved end residues are part of each CDR3. The D gene is left open where the match is weak.

V	J	D	CDR3
TRBV2	TRBJ1-4	TRBD1	CASRVTGNEKLFF
TRBV20-1	TRBJ2-3	-	CSAPGVDTQYF
TRBV5-1	TRBJ2-2	-	CASSFVTAQINTGELFF
TRBV5-1	TRBJ2-7	-	CASTDSFYEQYF
TRBV11-3	TRBJ2-2	-	CASSLGYSGGPNTGELFF
TRBV9	TRBJ1-4	TRBD1	CASSARTGTEKLFF
TRBV2	TRBJ2-7	TRBD1	CASSGAGGLVYEQYF
TRBV10-1	TRBJ2-5	-	CASSESGRETQYF
TRBV9	TRBJ2-7	TRBD1	CASSGDSYEQYF
TRBV5-4	TRBJ2-2	-	CASSLPKNTGELFF
TRBV6-6	TRBJ2-7	TRBD2	CASRPSGGHEQYF
TRBV6-4	TRBJ2-2	TRBD2	CASSGERGNTGELFF
TRBV11-1	TRBJ1-2	TRBD1	CASSSTGAYGYTF
TRBV5-1	TRBJ2-7	-	CASSLVAGLNEQYF
TRBV7-9	TRBJ2-1	TRBD2	CASSPSGNIYNEQFF
TRBV2	TRBJ2-3	TRBD2	CASRSSGGASDTQYF
TRBV6-1	TRBJ2-7	TRBD2	CASSGLAGAYEQYF
TRBV5-1	TRBJ1-4	TRBD1	CASSYRQGGEKLFF
TRBV12-5	TRBJ1-2	TRBD1	CASGLGGQNGYTF
TRBV6-5	TRBJ1-6	TRBD1	CASRTGVIYNSPLHF
TRBV5-1	TRBJ1-1	TRBD1	CASSLQTGPMNTEAFF
TRBV4-2	TRBJ1-5	-	CASSQGQAYNQPQHF
TRBV10-2	TRBJ2-4	TRBD1	CASRGGQGDIQYF
TRBV18	TRBJ1-2	-	CASSPLSAGEGYTF
TRBV6-1	TRBJ1-4	TRBD1	CASSERIPGTGRKKLFF
TRBV7-3	TRBJ1-6	TRBD1	CASSSTGGNSPLHF
TRBV5-1	TRBJ1-1	TRBD1	CASSLRDRGTEAFF
TRBV25-1	TRBJ2-5	TRBD1	CASSEFGTGGRETQYF
TRBV7-8	TRBJ2-1	TRBD2	CASSDLAGGYNEQFF
TRBV6-6	TRBJ2-7	TRBD1	CASSQTGGNEQYF
TRBV27	TRBJ1-5	-	CASSLGEGNQPQHF
TRBV6-5	TRBJ2-3	TRBD2	CASSSAGGPDTQYF
TRBV7-4	TRBJ2-5	-	CASSPNRETQYF
TRBV11-3	TRBJ1-6	-	CASSYVRNSPLHF
TRBV5-1	TRBJ1-3	TRBD1	CASSLAGGAYGNTIYF
TRBV2	TRBJ2-7	TRBD1	CASSDRQGGYEQYF
TRBV9	TRBJ1-1	TRBD1	CASSGAGTAIGTEAFF
TRBV5-1	TRBJ1-1	-	CASSPTAGTEAFF